This is a list of T cell receptor beta chains from one sample in a study of T cell responses to AZD1222 COVID-19 vaccine. Sequenced by immunoSEQ multiplex PCR; TCRdb stores in-frame clones only, minus some. This sample has under 200,000 clones, with roughly 92% found just once. This material consisted of peripheral blood, taken 28 days after the second dose of the MenACWY control vaccine. The receptors were gathered from an adult who received the MenACWY meningococcal vaccine as a control. Both conserved end residues are part of each CDR3. A D gene is named only where the DNA matches it firmly. Only some rows state a clone size, as once, few, many or a class for expanded clones.

TRBD2,TRBJ2-5,-,TRBV7-2,CASSPGASGNLETQYF,TGTGCCAGCAGCCCGGGGGCTAGCGGGAACTTAGAGACCCAGTACTTC
-,TRBJ2-7,-,TRBV5-4,CASSLESYEQYF,TGTGCCAGCAGCTTGGAGTCGTACGAGCAGTACTTC
-,TRBJ2-1,-,TRBV28,CASSPPRAGHEQFF,TGTGCCAGCAGCCCCCCCAGGGCAGGGCATGAGCAGTTCTTC
-,TRBJ1-4,-,TRBV7-9,CASSLRAGLNEKLFF,TGTGCCAGCAGCTTAAGGGCAGGTCTCAATGAAAAACTGTTTTTT
TRBD2,TRBJ2-1,-,TRBV29-1,CSVERGSPNEQFF,TGCAGCGTTGAACGCGGGAGCCCCAATGAGCAGTTCTTC
-,TRBJ1-4,-,TRBV6-5,CASSAGGKGEKLFF,TGTGCCAGCAGCGCGGGAGGGAAGGGTGAAAAACTGTTTTTT
-,TRBJ1-1,-,TRBV18,CASSPQENTEAFF,TGTGCCAGCTCACCACAGGAGAACACTGAAGCTTTCTTT
-,TRBJ1-1,once,TRBV9,CASSPGDSTEAFF,TGTGCCAGCAGCCCGGGTGATTCCACTGAAGCTTTCTTT
-,TRBJ1-6,-,TRBV10-3,CAISGQQNSPLHF,TGTGCCATCAGTGGACAGCAAAATTCACCCCTCCACTTT
-,TRBJ1-2,-,TRBV21-1,CASSKGENYGYTF,TGTGCCAGCAGCAAAGGGGAAAACTATGGCTACACCTTC
-,TRBJ1-5,-,TRBV27,CASSALWGNQPQHF,TGTGCCAGCAGCGCCCTGTGGGGCAATCAGCCCCAGCATTTT
-,TRBJ2-3,-,TRBV24-1,CATSAGPGFGRAVNTQYF,TGTGCCACCAGTGCAGGGCCGGGGTTTGGGCGGGCGGTCAATACGCAGTATTTT
-,TRBJ1-3,-,TRBV21-1,CASSLGPPQVNSGNTIYF,TGTGCCAGCAGCCTAGGGCCCCCACAGGTGAACTCTGGAAACACCATATATTTT
-,TRBJ2-1,-,TRBV19,CASSNTMSSYNEQFF,TGTGCCAGTAGTAATACCATGAGCTCCTACAATGAGCAGTTCTTC
TRBD2,TRBJ2-7,-,TRBV7-7,CASSLNSGDLRGQYF,TGTGCCAGCAGCTTGAATAGCGGGGACCTACGAGGGCAGTACTTC
TRBD1,TRBJ1-5,-,TRBV6-5,CASSYFPGQADQPQHF,TGTGCCAGCAGTTACTTTCCGGGACAGGCGGATCAGCCCCAGCATTTT
TRBD1,TRBJ2-7,-,TRBV4-3,CASSPGTGGVDEQYF,TGCGCCAGCAGCCCGGGGACAGGGGGCGTCGACGAGCAGTACTTC
-,TRBJ1-1,once,TRBV12-3/TRBV12-4,CASSSRKNTEAFF,TGTGCCAGCAGTTCTCGAAAGAACACTGAAGCTTTCTTT
-,TRBJ1-2,-,TRBV28,CASSYKQRGTYGYTF,TGTGCCAGCAGCTACAAACAGAGGGGGACTTATGGCTACACCTTC
-,TRBJ2-7,-,TRBV11-1,CASSLGLTSYEQYF,TGTGCCAGCAGCTTAGGACTTACCTCCTACGAGCAGTACTTC
-,TRBJ1-2,-,TRBV4-2,CASSQEWAGYTF,TGTGCCAGCAGCCAAGAATGGGCTGGCTACACCTTC
-,TRBJ2-3,-,TRBV10-3,CAISERASSTDTQYF,TGTGCCATCAGTGAGCGGGCATCTAGCACAGATACGCAGTATTTT
-,TRBJ2-7,-,TRBV2,CASSGQGGEQYF,TGTGCCAGCTCCGGACAGGGAGGGGAGCAGTACTTC
-,TRBJ2-1,once,TRBV27,CASSFGSYNEQFF,TGTGCCAGCAGTTTCGGGTCCTACAATGAGCAGTTCTTC
-,TRBJ1-5,-,TRBV10-2,CASSDRTVQPQHF,TGCGCCAGCAGTGACCGGACAGTTCAGCCCCAGCATTTT
TRBD2,TRBJ2-5,-,TRBV30,CAQRRGSGETQYF,TGTGCCCAAAGGCGCGGGAGCGGAGAGACCCAGTACTTC
-,TRBJ2-1,-,TRBV5-1,CASSLEVGIGQFF,TGCGCCAGCAGCTTGGAGGTTGGAATAGGGCAGTTCTTC
TRBD1,TRBJ2-7,-,TRBV27,CASSTGTTGSSYEQYF,TGTGCCAGCAGTACAGGAACGACAGGGTCCTCCTACGAGCAGTACTTC
-,TRBJ1-5,-,TRBV19,CASSTTGSPYNQPQHF,TGTGCCAGTAGTACCACCGGGTCGCCGTACAATCAGCCCCAGCATTTT
-,TRBJ1-3,-,TRBV11-3,CASSLVSLAGNTIYF,TGTGCCAGCAGCTTAGTCTCCCTGGCTGGAAACACCATATATTTT
-,TRBJ1-6,-,TRBV7-8,CASSPSWVGSPLHF,TGTGCCAGCAGCCCCTCGTGGGTGGGTTCACCCCTCCACTTT
TRBD1,TRBJ2-7,-,TRBV9,CASSVTTGTTYEQYF,TGTGCCAGCAGCGTAACGACAGGGACCACGTACGAGCAGTACTTC
-,TRBJ1-6,-,TRBV4-2,CASSQEGAPSSYNSPLHF,TGTGCCAGCAGCCAAGAAGGGGCTCCGAGCTCCTATAATTCACCCCTCCACTTT
-,TRBJ2-2,-,TRBV14,CASSLDGYTGELFF,TGTGCCAGCAGCCTGGACGGATACACCGGGGAGCTGTTTTTT
TRBD2,TRBJ2-2,-,TRBV9,CASSVELAGNTGELFF,TGTGCCAGCAGCGTAGAACTAGCGGGAAACACCGGGGAGCTGTTTTTT
-,TRBJ2-7,-,TRBV7-9,CASSPQASYEQYF,TGTGCCAGCAGCCCTCAGGCCTCCTACGAGCAGTACTTC
-,TRBJ2-3,-,TRBV11-2,CASTLDWADTQYF,TGTGCCAGCACATTAGACTGGGCGGATACGCAGTATTTT
TRBD2,TRBJ2-1,-,TRBV11-2,CASSLKGLAGNEQFF,TGTGCCAGCAGCTTAAAGGGACTAGCGGGAAATGAGCAGTTCTTC
-,TRBJ1-6,few,TRBV28,CASSFSTNSLHF,TGTGCCAGCAGTTTCTCTACAAACTCCCTCCACTTT
-,TRBJ2-3,-,TRBV19,CASSTTISTDTQYF,TGTGCCAGTAGTACGACAATAAGCACAGATACGCAGTATTTT
-,TRBJ2-7,-,TRBV28,CASSSKTEPSYEQYF,TGTGCCAGCAGTTCAAAGACAGAACCCTCCTACGAGCAGTACTTC
TRBD2,TRBJ2-3,-,TRBV24-1,CATGPPRLAGSTDTQYF,TGTGCCACCGGCCCCCCTAGACTAGCGGGAAGCACAGATACGCAGTATTTT
-,TRBJ1-5,-,TRBV28,CAIRSSSNQPQHF,TGTGCCATCCGCTCGAGTAGCAATCAGCCCCAGCATTTT
-,TRBJ2-7,-,TRBV24-1,CATSDVREPYEQYF,TGTGCCACCAGTGACGTCAGGGAGCCTTACGAGCAGTACTTC
TRBD1,TRBJ1-1,-,TRBV28,CASSNRGSVGAFF,TGTGCCAGCAGTAACAGGGGTTCGGTTGGCGCTTTCTTT
TRBD1,TRBJ1-1,-,TRBV7-2,CASSRGQGLNTEAFF,TGTGCCAGCAGCCGTGGACAGGGTTTGAACACTGAAGCTTTCTTT
TRBD2,TRBJ2-7,-,TRBV15,CATSPGRGAGEQYF,TGTGCCACCAGCCCGGGGCGGGGGGCAGGCGAGCAGTACTTC
TRBD2,TRBJ2-7,-,TRBV5-1,CASSLVRGLAGGNPSNSEQYF,TGCGCCAGCAGCTTGGTGAGGGGGCTAGCGGGAGGAAATCCCTCGAACTCCGAGCAGTACTTC
TRBD1,TRBJ2-7,-,TRBV28,CASNAGTGVSYEQYF,TGTGCCAGCAATGCCGGGACAGGGGTGTCCTACGAGCAGTACTTC
-,TRBJ1-1,-,TRBV5-1,CASSLWDTDTEAFF,TGCGCCAGCAGCCTTTGGGACACGGACACTGAAGCTTTCTTT
-,TRBJ2-6,-,TRBV7-9,CASSPEGSRGANVLTF,TGTGCCAGCAGCCCCGAGGGGAGCCGCGGGGCCAACGTCCTGACTTTC
-,TRBJ2-1,-,TRBV18,CASSPPPGRSSYNEQFF,TGTGCCAGCTCACCACCTCCGGGTAGGAGCTCCTACAATGAGCAGTTCTTC
TRBD1,TRBJ1-2,-,TRBV28,CASSLGQTYGYTF,TGTGCCAGCAGTTTGGGACAGACCTATGGCTACACCTTC
-,TRBJ1-1,-,TRBV19,CASSTSTVNTEAFF,TGTGCCAGTAGTACCTCGACAGTGAACACTGAAGCTTTCTTT
-,TRBJ2-1,-,TRBV6-6,CASMVSGFYNEQFF,TGTGCCAGCATGGTCAGCGGATTCTACAATGAGCAGTTCTTC